One and the same sample provided the 20 T cell receptor beta chains below, sequenced in a study of cytomegalovirus exposure and HLA in healthy donors. Here immunoSEQ multiplex PCR was the method, and the copy in TCRdb shows in-frame clones only, minus some. Of 130,000 to 150,000 clones in the sample, 70% to 90% were seen once. The sequencing sample was made of PBMCs. These receptors all come from a woman aged 25-40 years in good health and CMV-seropositive.

This clone was found a few times. This rearrangement joins TRBV4-1 to TRBJ1-1; 8 nucleotides agree with TRBD1. Germline-derived CDR1 and CDR2 are MGHRA and YSYEKL. The V gene end was trimmed by 6 bases and the J gene end by 2 bases; junction bases not matched to a gene: 14. The CDR3 is 17 amino acids. The CDR3 coding sequence is TGCGCCAGCAGATCAAGGAAGGGACAGGCAAACAACACTGAAGCTTTCTTT. Protein sequence: CASRSRKGQANNTEAFF.

The rearrangement links TRBV7-6 to TRBJ2-5; 9 bases align to TRBD2. V shed 0 bases, J shed 5 bases, and the junction held 4 bases outside the gene matches. The V gene's germline CDR1 is SGHVS and CDR2 FNYEAQ. This CDR3 has 15 residues. The CDR3: CASSLAISGSETQYF. The CDR3 DNA sequence: TGTGCCAGCAGCTTAGCAATTAGCGGGAGCGAGACCCAGTACTTC. The full variable domain, with the rest looked up from reference TRBV7-6 and TRBJ2-5, is GAGVSQSPRYKVTKRGQDVALRCDPISGHVSLYWYRQALGQGPEFLTYFNYEAQQDKSGLPNDRFSAERPEGSISTLTIQRTEQRDSAMYRCASSLAISGSETQYFGPGTRLLVL.

A single count supports this clone. J is TRBJ2-7 and V is TRBV27; TRBD1 matches 7 bases. This CDR3 region has 15 residues. Trimming at V came to 5 bases and at J to 4 bases, leaving 11 bases not matched to a gene. Germline V CDR1 and CDR2: MNHEY, SMNVEV (reference sequence). CDR3: CASSRIRDRGYEQYF. The CDR3 DNA follows: TGTGCCAGCAGTCGCATCCGGGACAGAGGATACGAGCAGTACTTC.

V and J are TRBV2 and TRBJ2-1; TRBD1 is a possible D gene (6 bases). The CDR3 consists of 16 residues. CDR1 and CDR2 (germline): SNHLY, FYNNEI. With 7 bases removed from V and 3 bases from J, the gap between germline ends came to 19 bases. The CDR3 reads CASTRIRQDLYNEQFF. CDR3 coding DNA: TGTGCCAGCACCAGAATTAGACAGGACCTCTACAATGAGCAGTTCTTC.

The gene calls are TRBV6-4 and TRBJ2-3; TRBD2 matches at 13 bases. CDR1 MRHNA and CDR2 SNTAGT come from the germline V gene. This CDR3 comprises 16 residues. V was clipped by 2 bases and J by 1 base; unmatched bases: 0. This CDR3 reads CASSDGTSGGTDTQYF. The CDR3 coding sequence is TGTGCCAGCAGTGACGGGACTAGCGGGGGCACAGATACGCAGTATTTT.

This clone was seen a single time. V gene TRBV4-1 combines with J gene TRBJ1-2, with D possibly being TRBD1 (5 bases). Trimming cost V 0 bases and J 4 bases, with 9 bases left between them. Germline CDR1 reads MGHRA; CDR2 reads YSYEKL. This CDR3 has 14 residues. The CDR3 sequence: CASSQEGGGYGYTF. CDR3 DNA sequence: TGCGCCAGCAGCCAAGAGGGGGGGGGCTATGGCTACACCTTC.

This CDR3 is CASSSGQKETQYF. CDR3 nucleotide sequence: TGTGCCAGCTCATCAGGACAGAAAGAGACCCAGTACTTC. The chain recombines TRBV18 with TRBJ2-5; weak D call: TRBD1 (6 bases). The CDR3 sequence is 13 residues long. Germline CDR1 is KGHSH and CDR2 is LQKENI. V was cut by 5 bases and J by 3 bases, with 10 bases left in between.

With regard to this clone: Relative to the germline gene, one junction end is altered; a read error may explain this. V usage is TRBV27 and J usage is TRBJ2-2; weak D call: TRBD2 (5 bases). The CDR3 sequence is 16 residues long. CDR1 is MNHEY and CDR2 is SMNVEV in the germline V gene (reference sequence). In nucleotides, the CDR3 is TGTGCCAGCAGTCTATCCCCAGGACTTTACACCGGGGAGCTGTTTTTT. Amino acids: CASSLSPGLYTGELFF.

The chain uses TRBV11-2 and TRBJ2-1, with 7 positions matching TRBD2. The CDR3 sequence is 17 residues long. CDR1 SGHAT and CDR2 FQNNGV come from the germline V gene. V dropped 3 bases and J dropped 4; count of bases not matched to a gene: 12. This CDR3 is CASSFTGAGPRYNEQFF. CDR3 DNA sequence: TGTGCCAGCAGCTTTACAGGAGCGGGACCCCGTTACAATGAGCAGTTCTTC.

The chain couples TRBV10-3 to TRBJ2-4, with D perhaps TRBD1 (5 bases). Looked up from germline, CDR1 is ENHRY and CDR2 is SYGVKD. CDR3 length equals 12 residues. V was trimmed by 10 bases and J by 5 bases, leaving 12 bases between them. As DNA, the CDR3 is TGTGCCACCATCGGCAGGGAAAACATTCAGTACTTC. Its translation: CATIGRENIQYF.

The CDR3 loop is CSARRSTQYF. Here the CDR3 DNA reads TGCAGTGCTAGAAGGAGTACGCAGTATTTT. This sequence joins TRBV20-1 and TRBJ2-3, with D hard to call. This CDR3 comprises 10 residues. V dropped 2 bases and J dropped 8 bases, with 5 bases sitting between them. Per the germline V gene, CDR1 is DFQATT and CDR2 is SNEGSKA (reference sequence).

V and J are TRBV27 and TRBJ2-3; D is unclear. The CDR3 runs to 15 residues. V shed 2 bases and J shed 6 bases, with 15 bases lying between them. CDR1 MNHEY and CDR2 SMNVEV come from the germline V gene (reference sequence). This CDR3 reads CASSLIESPLDTQYF. The CDR3 coding sequence is TGTGCCAGCAGTTTAATAGAGTCGCCGTTGGATACGCAGTATTTT.

The genes are TRBV19 and TRBJ1-5; 9 bases match TRBD1. The CDR3 is made up of 16 amino acids. Germline V gene lookup returns CDR1 LNHDA and CDR2 SQIVND (reference sequence). V shed 3 bases and J 4 bases; nucleotides not matched to a gene: 7. The CDR3 coding sequence is TGTGCCAGTAGTATTACTCCCGGGACAGGGAATCAGCCCCAGCATTTT. It encodes CASSITPGTGNQPQHF.

This clone was recorded only once. The J gene is TRBJ2-2, the V gene TRBV5-1; 9 bases agree with TRBD2. The CDR3 spans 16 residues. J gave up 6 bases and V 4 bases, and 10 bases lay outside the gene matches. From germline, CDR1 is SGHRS and CDR2 YFSETQ. DNA of the CDR3: TGCGCCAGCAGCGATCATAGGCTAGCGGGATCCGGGGAGCTGTTTTTT. As protein: CASSDHRLAGSGELFF.

This rearrangement joins TRBV15 to TRBJ1-1; D is unresolved. This CDR3 is built from 16 residues. Germline V gives CDR1 LNHNV, CDR2 YYDKDF (reference sequence). Trimming cost V 2 bases and J 12 bases, with 25 bases left between them. CDR3 nucleotide sequence: TGTGCCACCAGCAGATTCTTCCAACGGGTTGATGAGGAACCTTTCTTT. Translating gives CATSRFFQRVDEEPFF.

The V gene is TRBV28, the J gene TRBJ1-5, with TRBD1 matching 7 bases. CDR3 length: 15 amino acids. V was clipped by 6 bases and J by 1 base; unmatched bases: 6. In germline, CDR1 is MDHEN, CDR2 SYDVKM. The chain's CDR3 is CASSSTGVSNQPQHF. The DNA for the CDR3 is TGTGCCAGCAGCAGTACAGGGGTAAGCAATCAGCCCCAGCATTTT.

This clone was detected a few times. The gene calls are TRBV20-1 and TRBJ1-2; D is ambiguous. Between the trimmed V and J ends, which lost 3 bases and 6 bases, there was a span of 5 bases. Germline CDR1 is DFQATT and CDR2 is SNEGSKA (reference sequence). The CDR3 has 10 residues. CDR3 amino acids: CSASSDGYTF. CDR3 sequence (DNA): TGCAGTGCTAGTAGTGATGGCTACACCTTC.

V is TRBV10-2 and J is TRBJ2-5; possibly TRBD2 for D (5 bases). The CDR3 runs to 15 residues. Germline CDR1 WSHSY, CDR2 SAAADI. V shed 0 bases and J shed 1 base, with 9 bases lying between them. The CDR3 here is CASSESEVLQETQYF. CDR3 bases: TGCGCCAGCAGTGAGTCGGAGGTACTCCAAGAGACCCAGTACTTC.

The chain has TRBV7-9 and TRBJ2-5, with 9 bases lining up with TRBD1. This CDR3 contains 16 residues. V dropped 5 bases and J dropped 4; count of bases not matched to a gene: 11. Germline V gene data show CDR1 as SEHNR and CDR2 as FQNEAQ (reference sequence). The CDR3 DNA reads TGTGCCAGCAGCCCCCCTCGCGGGACAGGGAGAGAGACCCAGTACTTC. The encoded protein is CASSPPRGTGRETQYF.

V usage is TRBV7-2 and J usage is TRBJ2-7; 9 bases are shared with TRBD2. This CDR3 has 15 amino acids. The germline CDR1 and CDR2 sequences are SGHTA and FQGNSA. V shed 4 bases, J shed 4 bases, and the junction held 8 bases outside the gene matches. This chain's CDR3 is CASSYLAGDGYEQYF. For the CDR3, the DNA is TGTGCCAGCAGCTACTTAGCGGGGGATGGTTACGAGCAGTACTTC.